This T cell receptor (beta chain) was documented in a study of CD8+ T cells in alopecia areata. Study-wide context: Treatment of the treated patients consisted of oral tofacitinib, 5 to 10 mg twice daily. Treated patients were scored for severity by percent of scalp affected. Study observations and caveats: The study found that many expanded lesional clones persisted in scalp and blood during tofacitinib. Scalp clonality decreased significantly with tofacitinib, and so did expanded CD8+ clones among the top 100.

The CDR3 contains 16 residues. CDR1 is SGHNT, CDR2 YYREEE, per germline (reference sequence). V lost 4 bases, J lost 6 bases, and 11 bases stayed unmatched. Sequencing used cDNA as its template, made by extracting RNA and reverse transcribing it. Sequencing used immunoSEQ multiplex PCR; TCRdb keeps in-frame clones, though not all of them. This sample has fewer than 250,000 clones, with about two fifths found just once. In the case of this clone: Its target is unknown.

Treatment in this sample: oral pan-JAK inhibitor, 5-10 mg twice daily. Sample: CD4+ T cells sorted from blood, taken at approximately week 30, from a patient treated with tofacitinib. J is TRBJ1-2 and V is TRBV5-4; TRBD1 aligns across 11 bases. The clonotype was recovered from a human donor with alopecia areata. In DNA, the CDR3 is TGTGCCAGCAGCCGGGGGGACAGGGGGTTTGCGGATGGCTACACCTTC. Translation gives CASSRGDRGFADGYTF.